Each of the 15 T cell receptor beta chains below was sequenced from the same sample in a study of response to subunit inactivated influenza vaccine. TCRdb fed the RT-PCR reads into MiXCR, producing one record per CDR3 protein. The sample lists 200,000 to 300,000 distinct CDR3 sequences; less than 15% were seen once. The material was non-naive T cells sorted from PBMCs, obtained around two weeks before vaccination. The receptors were sampled from a middle-aged man who received an inactivated influenza vaccine.

V gene TRBV20-1 combines with J gene TRBJ2-7; TRBD2 matches 13 bases. The CDR3 is 14 amino acids. With V trimmed by 4 bases and J by 6 bases, 6 bases remained unmatched. Per germline, CDR1 DFQATT and CDR2 SNEGSKA (reference sequence). DNA of the CDR3: TGCAGTGCTAAACTAGCGGGAGGGCCTGGCGAGCAGTACTTC. This codes for CSAKLAGGPGEQYF.

This clonotype occurred many times. The chain couples TRBV25-1 to TRBJ1-1; 8 nucleotides line up with TRBD1. CDR1 is MGHDK and CDR2 is SYGVNS in the germline V gene. V lost 6 bases to trimming and J lost 5 bases; unmatched junction nucleotides: 2. This CDR3 is 12 amino acids long. The CDR3 is CASSWTGTEAFF. Here the CDR3 DNA reads TGTGCCAGCAGCTGGACAGGGACTGAAGCTTTCTTT.

This clonotype was detected only a few times. V and J are TRBV7-7 and TRBJ2-5; D call uncertain. Germline V gives CDR1 SSHAT, CDR2 FNYEAQ (reference sequence). Trimming shortened V by 1 base and J by 2 bases, and 8 bases separated the two germline ends. This CDR3 spans 14 amino acids. This CDR3 reads CASSLGSHQETQYF. The CDR3 DNA is TGTGCCAGCAGCTTAGGCAGCCATCAAGAGACCCAGTACTTC.

J is TRBJ2-6 and V is TRBV4-3; no clear D. V lost 4 bases to trimming and J lost 1 base, with 8 bases between them. CDR1 and CDR2 from the germline V gene are LGHNA and YSLEER. CDR3 length: 15 amino acids. In DNA form, the CDR3 reads TGCGCCAGCAGCCCGGACGGGTCTGGGGCCAACGTCCTGACTTTC. It yields the protein CASSPDGSGANVLTF.

This clonotype was detected a few times. The chain couples TRBV4-1 to TRBJ2-5; TRBD1 matches at 11 bases. The CDR3 sequence is 15 residues long. The V segment lost 2 bases and the J segment 5 bases; nucleotides outside the gene matches: 4. Germline V gene lookup returns CDR1 MGHRA and CDR2 YSYEKL. As DNA, the CDR3 is TGCGCCAGCAGCCAACTGGGACAGGGGGTGGAGACCCAGTACTTC. Translating it yields CASSQLGQGVETQYF.

This clonotype has more than one count but fewer than ten. This CDR3 is CASSPPQANEQFF. The CDR3 DNA follows: TGTGCCAGCAGTCCCCCGCAAGCCAATGAGCAGTTCTTC. The genes are TRBV28 and TRBJ2-1, with no clear D. Germline values: CDR1 MDHEN, CDR2 SYDVKM. The CDR3 loop spans 13 amino acids. V was trimmed by 5 bases and J by 6 bases, leaving 11 bases between them.

This sequence joins TRBV25-1 and TRBJ2-3; a weak D match, TRBD2 (6 bases). This CDR3 region has 18 residues. Germline V gene lookup returns CDR1 MGHDK and CDR2 SYGVNS. V lost 5 bases and J lost 2, with 23 bases in between. The CDR3 is CASSLGGIVRGVTDTQYF. The CDR3 bases are TGTGCCAGCAGTCTTGGGGGGATAGTTCGCGGGGTCACAGATACGCAGTATTTT.

This clonotype was seen repeatedly, ten times or more. CDR3 in amino acids: CASSSPPGQGVYEQYF. Here the CDR3 DNA reads TGTGCCAGCAGTTCTCCTCCTGGACAGGGAGTCTACGAGCAGTACTTC. The genes are TRBV6-5 and TRBJ2-7; 8 bases map to TRBD1. The CDR3 is made up of 16 amino acids. Germline CDR1 and CDR2: MNHEY and SVGAGI. V gave up 4 bases and J gave up 3 bases; unmatched junction bases: 11.

This chain connects TRBV5-6 to TRBJ2-1, with a tentative D call TRBD2 (5 bases). The length of the CDR3 is 12 residues. Germline V gene data show CDR1 as SGHDT and CDR2 as YYEEEE. V dropped 3 bases and J dropped 15 bases, with 16 bases sitting between them. DNA of the CDR3: TGTGCCAGCAGCTGGCGCTTAGAGGGCACGTTCTTC. Translated: CASSWRLEGTFF.

This clonotype was seen at least ten times. The chain combines TRBV9 with TRBJ2-3; TRBD2 matches at 9 bases. This CDR3 has 15 amino acids. Germline assignment: CDR1 SGDLS and CDR2 YYNGEE. The V and J ends lost 0 bases and 5 bases, in that order; junction bases with no gene match: 4. CDR3 region: CASSVGSLAGDTQYF. Written as DNA, the CDR3 is TGTGCCAGCAGCGTAGGCTCACTAGCGGGAGATACGCAGTATTTT.

CDR3 bases: TGTGCCAGCAGCCAAAGAGACAGGGGCACCTACGAGCAGTACTTC. Translating gives CASSQRDRGTYEQYF. This chain links TRBV3-1 with TRBJ2-7; TRBD1 matches 8 bases. This CDR3 spans 15 amino acids. Looked up from germline, CDR1 is LGHDT and CDR2 is YNNKEL (reference sequence). V was pared by 2 bases and J by 2 bases, with 5 bases of the junction left unmatched.

This clonotype was recorded many times. The chain uses TRBV6-5 and TRBJ2-3, with D perhaps TRBD2 (5 bases). The CDR3 loop spans 15 amino acids. V lost 2 bases to trimming and J lost 0 bases, with 9 bases between them. The germline gives CDR1 MNHEY, CDR2 SVGAGI. In DNA, the CDR3 is TGTGCCAGCAGTTACAGTAGCGTAAGCACAGATACGCAGTATTTT. It is translated as CASSYSSVSTDTQYF.

Concerning this clonotype itself: An end of the junction does not agree with germline; a read error may underlie this. The chain carries TRBV10-3 and TRBJ2-1; possible D gene TRBD1, 5 bases. The CDR3 runs 11 residues. From germline, CDR1 is ENHRY and CDR2 SYGVKD. This CDR3 is CAIRGVNEQLF. CDR3 sequence (DNA): TGTGCCATCAGAGGGGTCAATGAGCAGCTCTTC.

This clonotype has a handful of counts. The chain is built from TRBV3-1 and TRBJ1-6; D not certain. This CDR3 has 13 residues. Germline V gene sequence: CDR1 LGHDT, CDR2 YNNKEL (reference sequence). Trimming shortened V by 4 bases and J by 8 bases, and 9 bases separated the two germline ends. This CDR3 is CASSPRLDSPLHF. The CDR3 DNA reads as TGTGCCAGCAGCCCTCGGTTGGATTCACCCCTCCACTTT.

This clonotype was seen only a few times. DNA for the CDR3: TGCGCCAGCAGCTCTAGTCAGGGGGCTAGGGTCACTGAAGCTTTCTTT. This codes for CASSSSQGARVTEAFF. The rearrangement links TRBV5-1 to TRBJ1-1; 8 bases align to TRBD1. Looked up from germline, CDR1 is SGHRS and CDR2 is YFSETQ. The CDR3 is 16 residues long. Unmatched junction bases numbered 11, after V lost 3 bases and J lost 4 bases.